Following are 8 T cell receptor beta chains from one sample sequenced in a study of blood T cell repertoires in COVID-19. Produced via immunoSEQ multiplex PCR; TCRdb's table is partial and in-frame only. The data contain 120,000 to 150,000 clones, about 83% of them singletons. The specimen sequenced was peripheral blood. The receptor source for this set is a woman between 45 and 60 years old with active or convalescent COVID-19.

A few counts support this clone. CDR3 loop: CASSQSFSTGGRQGRNQETQYF. The CDR3 bases are TGCGCCAGCAGTCAATCATTTTCAACTGGGGGTCGACAGGGGCGAAACCAAGAGACCCAGTACTTC. This rearrangement joins TRBV23-1 to TRBJ2-5; TRBD1 matches at 8 bases. TRBV23-1 is classed as an ORF, of uncertain function. V shed 0 bases and J 0 bases; nucleotides not matched to a gene: 21. The CDR3 covers 22 residues.

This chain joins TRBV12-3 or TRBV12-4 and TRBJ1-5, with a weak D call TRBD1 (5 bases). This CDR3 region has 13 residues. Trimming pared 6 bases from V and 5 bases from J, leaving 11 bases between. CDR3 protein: CASRSTGDQPQHF. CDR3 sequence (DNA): TGTGCCAGCAGGTCCACAGGTGATCAGCCCCAGCATTTT.

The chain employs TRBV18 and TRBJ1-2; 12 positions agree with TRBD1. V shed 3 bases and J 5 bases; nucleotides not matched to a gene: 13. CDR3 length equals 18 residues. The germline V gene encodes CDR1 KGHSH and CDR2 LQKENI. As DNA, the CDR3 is TGTGCCAGCTCACCGGGGACAGGGGGCCATCGGACTCCATATGGCTACACCTTC. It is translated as CASSPGTGGHRTPYGYTF.

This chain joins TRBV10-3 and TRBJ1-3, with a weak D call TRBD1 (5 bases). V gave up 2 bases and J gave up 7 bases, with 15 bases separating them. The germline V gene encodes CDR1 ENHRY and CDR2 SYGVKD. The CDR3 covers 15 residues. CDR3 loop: CAISEGSGSSNTIYF. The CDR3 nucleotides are TGTGCCATCAGTGAGGGTTCAGGGTCGAGCAACACCATATATTTT.

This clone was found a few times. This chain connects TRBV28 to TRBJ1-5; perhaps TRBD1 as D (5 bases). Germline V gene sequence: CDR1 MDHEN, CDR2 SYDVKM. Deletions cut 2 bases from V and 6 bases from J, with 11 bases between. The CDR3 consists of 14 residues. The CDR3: CASSLQGLTQPQHF. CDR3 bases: TGTGCCAGCAGTTTACAGGGATTGACTCAGCCCCAGCATTTT.

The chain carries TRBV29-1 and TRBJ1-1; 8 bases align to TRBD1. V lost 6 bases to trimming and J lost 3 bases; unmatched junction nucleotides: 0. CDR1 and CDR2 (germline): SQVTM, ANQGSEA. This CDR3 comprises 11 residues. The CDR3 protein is CSVTGDTEAFF. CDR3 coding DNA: TGCAGCGTGACAGGGGACACTGAAGCTTTCTTT.

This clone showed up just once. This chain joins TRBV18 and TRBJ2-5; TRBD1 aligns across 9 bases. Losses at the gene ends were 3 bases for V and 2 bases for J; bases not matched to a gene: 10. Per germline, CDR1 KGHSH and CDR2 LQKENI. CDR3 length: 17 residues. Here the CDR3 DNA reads TGTGCCAGCTCACCGGGGACAGGGCGGACTATTCAAGAGACCCAGTACTTC. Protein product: CASSPGTGRTIQETQYF.

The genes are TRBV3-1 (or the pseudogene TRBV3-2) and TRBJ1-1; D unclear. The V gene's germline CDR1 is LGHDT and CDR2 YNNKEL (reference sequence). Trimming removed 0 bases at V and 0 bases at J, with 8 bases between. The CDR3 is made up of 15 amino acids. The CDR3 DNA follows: TGTGCCAGCAGCCAAGATCTGTCAGTGAACACTGAAGCTTTCTTT. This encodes CASSQDLSVNTEAFF.